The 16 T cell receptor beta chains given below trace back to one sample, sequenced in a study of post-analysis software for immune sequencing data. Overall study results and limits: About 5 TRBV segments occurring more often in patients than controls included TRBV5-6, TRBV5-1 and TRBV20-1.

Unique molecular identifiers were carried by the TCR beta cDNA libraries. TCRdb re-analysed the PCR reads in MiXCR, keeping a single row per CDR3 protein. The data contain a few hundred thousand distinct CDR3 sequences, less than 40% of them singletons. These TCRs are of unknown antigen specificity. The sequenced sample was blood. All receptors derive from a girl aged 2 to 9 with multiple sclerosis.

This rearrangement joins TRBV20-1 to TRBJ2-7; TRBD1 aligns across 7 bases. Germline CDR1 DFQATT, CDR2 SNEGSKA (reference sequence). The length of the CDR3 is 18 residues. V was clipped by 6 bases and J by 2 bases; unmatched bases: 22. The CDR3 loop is CSAETGVAMKNRPYEQYF. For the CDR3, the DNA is TGCAGTGCGGAAACAGGGGTCGCCATGAAAAACAGACCCTACGAGCAGTACTTC.

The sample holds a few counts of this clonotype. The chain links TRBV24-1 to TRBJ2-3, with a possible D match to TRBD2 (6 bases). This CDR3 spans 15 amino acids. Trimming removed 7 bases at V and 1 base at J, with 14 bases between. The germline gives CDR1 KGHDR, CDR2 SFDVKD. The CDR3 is CATSNQERGTDTQYF. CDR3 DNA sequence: TGTGCCACCAGCAACCAAGAGCGGGGCACAGATACGCAGTATTTT.

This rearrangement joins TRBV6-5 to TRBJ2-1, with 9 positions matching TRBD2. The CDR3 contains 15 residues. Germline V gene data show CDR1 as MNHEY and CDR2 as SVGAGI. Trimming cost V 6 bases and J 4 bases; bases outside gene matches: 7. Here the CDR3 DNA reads TGTGCCAGCAGCTTAACGGCGGGGGGGTACAATGAGCAGTTCTTC. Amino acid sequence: CASSLTAGGYNEQFF.

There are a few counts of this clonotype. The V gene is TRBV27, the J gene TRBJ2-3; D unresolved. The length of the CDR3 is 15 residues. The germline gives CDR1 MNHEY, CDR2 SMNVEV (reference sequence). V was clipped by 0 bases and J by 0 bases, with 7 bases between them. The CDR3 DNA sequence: TGTGCCAGCAGTTTATCACTCGGTAGCACAGATACGCAGTATTTT. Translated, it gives CASSLSLGSTDTQYF.

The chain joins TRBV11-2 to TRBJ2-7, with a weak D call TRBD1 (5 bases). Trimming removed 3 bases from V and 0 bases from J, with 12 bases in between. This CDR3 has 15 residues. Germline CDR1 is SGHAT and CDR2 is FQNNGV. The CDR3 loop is CASSFFQGYSYEQYF. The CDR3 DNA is TGTGCCAGCAGCTTCTTTCAGGGCTACTCCTACGAGCAGTACTTC. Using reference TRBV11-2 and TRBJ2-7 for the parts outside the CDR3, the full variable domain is EAGVAQSPRYKIIEKRQSVAFWCNPISGHATLYWYQQILGQGPKLLIQFQNNGVVDDSQLPKDRFSAERLKGVDSTLKIQPAKLEDSAVYLCASSFFQGYSYEQYFGPGTRLTVT.

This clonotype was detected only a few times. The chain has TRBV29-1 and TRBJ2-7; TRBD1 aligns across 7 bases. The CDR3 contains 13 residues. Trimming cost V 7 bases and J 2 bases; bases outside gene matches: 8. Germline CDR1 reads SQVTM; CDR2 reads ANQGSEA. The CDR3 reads CSAMTGITYEQYF. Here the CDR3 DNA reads TGCAGCGCCATGACAGGGATCACCTACGAGCAGTACTTC.

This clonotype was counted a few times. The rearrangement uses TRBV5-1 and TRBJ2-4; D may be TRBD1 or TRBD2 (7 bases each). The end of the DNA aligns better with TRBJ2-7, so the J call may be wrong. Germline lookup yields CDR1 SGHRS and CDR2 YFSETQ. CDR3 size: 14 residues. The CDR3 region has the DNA TGCGCCAGCAGCGAGGGAGGGGGCGGTTTCGAGCAGTACTTC. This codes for CASSEGGGGFEQYF.

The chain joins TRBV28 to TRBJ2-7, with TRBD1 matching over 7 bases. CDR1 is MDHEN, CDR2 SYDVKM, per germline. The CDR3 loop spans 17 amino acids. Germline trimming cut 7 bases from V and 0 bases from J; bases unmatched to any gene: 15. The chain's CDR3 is CASTSLGQGETSYEQYF. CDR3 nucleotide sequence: TGTGCCAGCACCTCCCTTGGGCAGGGGGAAACCTCCTACGAGCAGTACTTC.

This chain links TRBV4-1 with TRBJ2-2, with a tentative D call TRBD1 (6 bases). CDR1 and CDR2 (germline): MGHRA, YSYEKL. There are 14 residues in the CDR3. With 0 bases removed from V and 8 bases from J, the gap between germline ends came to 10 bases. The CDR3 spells CASSQDRGMGELFF. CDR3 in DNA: TGCGCCAGCAGCCAAGATAGGGGGATGGGGGAGCTGTTTTTT.

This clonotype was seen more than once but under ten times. CDR3 loop: CAIRDPITGTGNEQYF. The DNA for the CDR3 is TGTGCCATCAGGGACCCCATTACCGGGACAGGGAACGAGCAGTACTTC. The J gene is TRBJ2-4, the V gene TRBV10-3; 9 nucleotides align to TRBD1. TRBJ2-7 explains the end of the DNA better; the J call may be wrong. Germline loops: CDR1 ENHRY, CDR2 SYGVKD. This CDR3 spans 16 amino acids.

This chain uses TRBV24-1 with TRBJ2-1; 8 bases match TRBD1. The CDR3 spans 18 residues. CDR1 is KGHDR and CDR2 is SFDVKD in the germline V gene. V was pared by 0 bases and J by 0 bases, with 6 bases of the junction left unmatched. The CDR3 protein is CATSDLPRQGSSYNEQFF. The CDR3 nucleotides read TGTGCCACCAGTGATTTGCCCCGACAGGGGAGCTCCTACAATGAGCAGTTCTTC.

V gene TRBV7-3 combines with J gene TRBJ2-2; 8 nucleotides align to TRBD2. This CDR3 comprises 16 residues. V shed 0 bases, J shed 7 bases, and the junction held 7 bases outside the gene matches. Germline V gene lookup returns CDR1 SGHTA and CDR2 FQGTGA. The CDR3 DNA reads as TGTGCCAGCAGCTTAACTAGCGGGACCGATTACGGGGAGCTGTTTTTT. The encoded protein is CASSLTSGTDYGELFF.

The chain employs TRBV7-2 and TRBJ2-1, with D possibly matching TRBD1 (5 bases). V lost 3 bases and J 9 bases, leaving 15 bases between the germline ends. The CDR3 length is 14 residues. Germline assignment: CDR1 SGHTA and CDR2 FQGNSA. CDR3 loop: CASSFLVGVGEQFF. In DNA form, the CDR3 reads TGTGCCAGCAGCTTCTTGGTAGGGGTCGGTGAGCAGTTCTTC.

In nucleotides, the CDR3 is TGCAGTGCTAGCGCCTGGGCTAGCGGGGGGAATGAGCAGTTCTTC. Amino acids: CSASAWASGGNEQFF. The genes are TRBV20-1 and TRBJ2-1; 11 bases are shared with TRBD2. V lost 3 bases, J lost 7 bases, and 8 bases stayed unmatched. The CDR3 totals 15 residues. Germline-derived CDR1 and CDR2 are DFQATT and SNEGSKA (reference sequence).

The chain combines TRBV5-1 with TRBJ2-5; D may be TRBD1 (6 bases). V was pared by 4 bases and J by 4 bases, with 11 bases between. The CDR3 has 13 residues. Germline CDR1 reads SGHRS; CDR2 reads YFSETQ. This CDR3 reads CASSGGGIETQYF. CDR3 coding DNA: TGCGCCAGCAGCGGGGGCGGAATAGAGACCCAGTACTTC.

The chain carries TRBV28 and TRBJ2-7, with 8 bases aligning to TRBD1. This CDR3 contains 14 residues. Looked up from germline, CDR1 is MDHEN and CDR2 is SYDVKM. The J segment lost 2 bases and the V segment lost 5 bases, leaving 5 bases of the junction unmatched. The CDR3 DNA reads TGTGCCAGCAGTATGGACAGGGAAACCTACGAGCAGTACTTC. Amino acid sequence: CASSMDRETYEQYF.